This TCR beta chain was found in a study of blood T cell repertoires in COVID-19. About the research overall: Samples of COVID-19 (acute and convalescent) were obtained from the United States, Italy and Spain. In each case, the material was cDNA or gDNA derived from T cells, B-cell-depleted T cells, or PBMCs.

This table comes from immunoSEQ multiplex PCR, and its TCRdb copy is limited to in-frame clones, with some not included. The sample lists some 200,000 clones, roughly 85% occurring once. Germline CDR1 PRHDT, CDR2 FYEKMQ (reference sequence). V was clipped by 6 bases and J by 6 bases; unmatched bases: 13. This CDR3 comprises 15 residues. Clinical history reported by participants formed the basis on which cohorts were assigned. A COVID-19 case was met by exposed participants within 2 weeks before study entry. This clone has a single count. This clonotype was obtained from a woman aged 50 to 60 who had been exposed to COVID-19. The genes are TRBV13 and TRBJ1-1, with 7 positions matching TRBD1. The sequencing input was PBMCs or T cells enriched from blood (not recorded which). The CDR3 reads CASRSSPQGSAEAFF. The DNA of the CDR3 is TGTGCCAGCAGATCCTCCCCACAGGGGAGCGCTGAAGCTTTCTTT.